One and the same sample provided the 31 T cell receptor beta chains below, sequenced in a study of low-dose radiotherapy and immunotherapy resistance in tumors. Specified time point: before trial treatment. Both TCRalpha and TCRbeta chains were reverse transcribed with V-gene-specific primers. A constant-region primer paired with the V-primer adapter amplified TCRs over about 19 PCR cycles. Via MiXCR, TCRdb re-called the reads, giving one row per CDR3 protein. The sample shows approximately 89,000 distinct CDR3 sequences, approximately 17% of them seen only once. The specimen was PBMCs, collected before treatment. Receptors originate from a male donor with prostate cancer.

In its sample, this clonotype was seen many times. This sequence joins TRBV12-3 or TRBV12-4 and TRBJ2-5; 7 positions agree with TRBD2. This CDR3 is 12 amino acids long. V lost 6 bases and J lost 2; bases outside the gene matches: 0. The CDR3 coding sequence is TGTGCCAGCAGGGGGGGGCAAGAGACCCAGTACTTC. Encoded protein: CASRGGQETQYF.

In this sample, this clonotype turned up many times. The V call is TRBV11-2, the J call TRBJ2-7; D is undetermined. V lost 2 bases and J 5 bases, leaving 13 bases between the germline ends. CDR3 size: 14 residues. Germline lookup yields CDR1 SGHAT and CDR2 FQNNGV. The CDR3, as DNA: TGTGCCAGCAGCTTATCTTACGTTGGGAACGAGCAGTACTTC. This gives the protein CASSLSYVGNEQYF. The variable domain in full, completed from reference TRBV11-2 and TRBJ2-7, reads EAGVAQSPRYKIIEKRQSVAFWCNPISGHATLYWYQQILGQGPKLLIQFQNNGVVDDSQLPKDRFSAERLKGVDSTLKIQPAKLEDSAVYLCASSLSYVGNEQYFGPGTRLTVT.

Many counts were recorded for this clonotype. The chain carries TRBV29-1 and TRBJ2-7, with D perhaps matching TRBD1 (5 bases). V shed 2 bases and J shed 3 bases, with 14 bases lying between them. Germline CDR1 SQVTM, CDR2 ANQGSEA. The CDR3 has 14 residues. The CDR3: CSVETRVWVYEQYF. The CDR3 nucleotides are TGCAGCGTTGAAACCAGGGTATGGGTCTACGAGCAGTACTTC.

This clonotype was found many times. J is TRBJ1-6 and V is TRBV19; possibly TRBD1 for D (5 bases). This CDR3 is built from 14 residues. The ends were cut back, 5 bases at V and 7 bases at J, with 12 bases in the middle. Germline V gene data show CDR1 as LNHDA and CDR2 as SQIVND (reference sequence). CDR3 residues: CASSVGTENSPLHF. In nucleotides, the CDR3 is TGTGCCAGTAGTGTCGGGACGGAAAATTCACCCCTCCACTTT.

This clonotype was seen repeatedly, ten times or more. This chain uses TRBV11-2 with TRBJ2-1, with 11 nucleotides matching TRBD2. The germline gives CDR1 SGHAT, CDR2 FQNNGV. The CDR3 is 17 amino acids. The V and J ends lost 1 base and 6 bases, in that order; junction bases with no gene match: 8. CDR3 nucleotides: TGTGCCAGCAGCTTAGTTACTAGCGGGGGAAGGGGCAATGAGCAGTTCTTC. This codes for CASSLVTSGGRGNEQFF.

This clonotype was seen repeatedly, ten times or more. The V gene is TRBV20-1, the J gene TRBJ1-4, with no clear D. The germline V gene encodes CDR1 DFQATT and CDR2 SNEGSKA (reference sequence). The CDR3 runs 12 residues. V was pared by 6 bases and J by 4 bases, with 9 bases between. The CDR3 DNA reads TGCAGTGCCGCCGATAATAATGAAAAACTGTTTTTT. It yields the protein CSAADNNEKLFF.

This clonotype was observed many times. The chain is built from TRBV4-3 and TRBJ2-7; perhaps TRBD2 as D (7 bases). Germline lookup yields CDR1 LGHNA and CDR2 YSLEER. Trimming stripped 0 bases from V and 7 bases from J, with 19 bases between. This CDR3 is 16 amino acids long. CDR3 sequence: CASSQERNGGRGEQYF. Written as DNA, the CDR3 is TGCGCCAGCAGCCAAGAACGGAACGGGGGGCGGGGAGAGCAGTACTTC.

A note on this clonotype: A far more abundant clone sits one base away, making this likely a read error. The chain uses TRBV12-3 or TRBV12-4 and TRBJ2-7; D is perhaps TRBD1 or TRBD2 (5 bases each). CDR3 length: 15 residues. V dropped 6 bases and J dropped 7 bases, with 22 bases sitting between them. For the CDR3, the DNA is TGTGCCAGCAGACTACTCGGGACGGCGGGCGATGAGCAGTACTTC. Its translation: CASRLLGTAGDEQYF.

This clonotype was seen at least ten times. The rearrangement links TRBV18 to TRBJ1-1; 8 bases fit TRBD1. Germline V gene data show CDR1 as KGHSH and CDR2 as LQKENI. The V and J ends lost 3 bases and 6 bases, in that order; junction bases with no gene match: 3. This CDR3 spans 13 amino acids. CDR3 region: CASSPQGASEAFF. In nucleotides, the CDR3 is TGTGCCAGCTCACCCCAGGGGGCCTCTGAAGCTTTCTTT.

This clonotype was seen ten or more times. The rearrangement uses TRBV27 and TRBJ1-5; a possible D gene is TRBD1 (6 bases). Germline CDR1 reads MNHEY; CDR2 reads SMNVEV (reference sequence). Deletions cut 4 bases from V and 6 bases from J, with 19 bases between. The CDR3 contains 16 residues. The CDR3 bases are TGTGCCAGCAGTTCGGGAGGGGGGCCTTTGTCTCAGCCCCAGCATTTT. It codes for CASSSGGGPLSQPQHF.

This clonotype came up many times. CDR3 sequence (DNA): TGCAGCGTTCACAGGGTTGGGGCGGGGGATACGCAGTATTTT. Translated: CSVHRVGAGDTQYF. The V call is TRBV29-1, the J call TRBJ2-3; the D call may be TRBD1 or TRBD2 (6 bases each). The CDR3 totals 14 residues. Germline loops: CDR1 SQVTM, CDR2 ANQGSEA. V was pared by 5 bases and J by 6 bases, with 18 bases between.

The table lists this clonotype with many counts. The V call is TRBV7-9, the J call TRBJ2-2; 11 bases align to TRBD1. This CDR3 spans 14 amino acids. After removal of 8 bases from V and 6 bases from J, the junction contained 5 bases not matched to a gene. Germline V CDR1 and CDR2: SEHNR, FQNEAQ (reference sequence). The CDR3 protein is CASLGQGGSGELFF. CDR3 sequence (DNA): TGTGCCAGCCTGGGACAGGGGGGCTCCGGGGAGCTGTTTTTT.

This CDR3 is CASSLAGEVNEQFF. The DNA of the CDR3 is TGTGCCAGCAGTTTAGCGGGAGAAGTGAATGAGCAGTTCTTC. This chain links TRBV27 with TRBJ2-1, with 7 bases aligning to TRBD2. V lost 2 bases and J lost 7; bases outside the gene matches: 5. This CDR3 has 14 residues. CDR1 MNHEY and CDR2 SMNVEV come from the germline V gene (reference sequence).

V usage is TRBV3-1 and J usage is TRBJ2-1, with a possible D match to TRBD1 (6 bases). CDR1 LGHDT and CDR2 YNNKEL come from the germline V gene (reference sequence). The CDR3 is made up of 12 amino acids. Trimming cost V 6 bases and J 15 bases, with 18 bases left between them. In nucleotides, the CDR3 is TGTGCCAGCAGTCCGCCAGGGGCCTGGCGGTTCTTC. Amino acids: CASSPPGAWRFF.

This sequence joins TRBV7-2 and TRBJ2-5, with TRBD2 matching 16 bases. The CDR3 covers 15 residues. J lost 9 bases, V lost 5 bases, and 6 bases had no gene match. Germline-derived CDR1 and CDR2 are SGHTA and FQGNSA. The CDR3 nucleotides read TGTGCCAGCAGCAAATCGGGACTAGCGGGGGGGGCCCAGTACTTC. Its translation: CASSKSGLAGGAQYF.

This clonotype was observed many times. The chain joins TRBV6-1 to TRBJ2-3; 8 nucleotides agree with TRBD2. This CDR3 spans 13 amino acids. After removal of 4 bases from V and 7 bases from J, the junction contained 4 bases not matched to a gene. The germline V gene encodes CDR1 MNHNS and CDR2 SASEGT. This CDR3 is CASSAGLAYTQYF. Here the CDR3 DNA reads TGTGCCAGCAGTGCAGGACTAGCCTATACGCAGTATTTT.

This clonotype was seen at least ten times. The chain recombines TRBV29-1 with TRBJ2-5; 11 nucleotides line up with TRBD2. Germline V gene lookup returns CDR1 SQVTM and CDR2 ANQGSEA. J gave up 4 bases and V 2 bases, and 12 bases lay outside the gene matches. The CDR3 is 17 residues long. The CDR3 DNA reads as TGCAGCGTTGAAACTCGGACTAGCGGGTTGGGAGGAGAGACCCAGTACTTC. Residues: CSVETRTSGLGGETQYF.

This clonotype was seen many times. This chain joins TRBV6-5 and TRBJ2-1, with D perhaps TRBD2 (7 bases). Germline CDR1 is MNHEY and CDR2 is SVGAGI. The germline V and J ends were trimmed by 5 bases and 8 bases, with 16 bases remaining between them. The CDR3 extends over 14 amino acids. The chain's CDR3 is CASSRGGVADEQFF. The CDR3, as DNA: TGTGCCAGCAGTAGGGGGGGAGTGGCCGATGAGCAGTTCTTC.

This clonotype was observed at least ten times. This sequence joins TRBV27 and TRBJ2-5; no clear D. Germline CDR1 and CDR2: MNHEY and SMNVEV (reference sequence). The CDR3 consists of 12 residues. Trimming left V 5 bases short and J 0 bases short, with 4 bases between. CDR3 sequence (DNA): TGTGCCAGCAGTCCAAACCAAGAGACCCAGTACTTC. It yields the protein CASSPNQETQYF.

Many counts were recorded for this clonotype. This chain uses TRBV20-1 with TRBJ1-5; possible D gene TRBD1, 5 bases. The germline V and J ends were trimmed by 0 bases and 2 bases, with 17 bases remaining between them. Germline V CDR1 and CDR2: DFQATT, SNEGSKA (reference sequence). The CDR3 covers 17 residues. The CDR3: CSARDQWGDGGNQPQHF. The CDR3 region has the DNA TGCAGTGCTAGAGATCAGTGGGGGGATGGCGGCAATCAGCCCCAGCATTTT.

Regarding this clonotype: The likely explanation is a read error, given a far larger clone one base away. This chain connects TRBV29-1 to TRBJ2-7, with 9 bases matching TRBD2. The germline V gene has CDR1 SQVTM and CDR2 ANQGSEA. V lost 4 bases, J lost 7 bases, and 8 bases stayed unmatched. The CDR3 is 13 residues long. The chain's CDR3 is CSVASGTHNEQYF. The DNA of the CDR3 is TGCAGCGTTGCTAGCGGGACCCACAATGAGCAGTACTTC.

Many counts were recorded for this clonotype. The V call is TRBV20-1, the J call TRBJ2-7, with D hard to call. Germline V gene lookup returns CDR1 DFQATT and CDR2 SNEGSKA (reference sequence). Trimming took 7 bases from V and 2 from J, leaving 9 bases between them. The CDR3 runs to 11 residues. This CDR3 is CSVSETYEQYF. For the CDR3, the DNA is TGCAGTGTGTCGGAAACCTACGAGCAGTACTTC.

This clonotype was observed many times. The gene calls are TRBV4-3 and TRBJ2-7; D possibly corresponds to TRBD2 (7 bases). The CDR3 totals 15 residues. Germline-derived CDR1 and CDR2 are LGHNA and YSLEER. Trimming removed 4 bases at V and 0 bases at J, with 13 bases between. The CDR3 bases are TGCGCCAGCAGCCCCGGGGGGCGTGACTCCTACGAGCAGTACTTC. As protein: CASSPGGRDSYEQYF.

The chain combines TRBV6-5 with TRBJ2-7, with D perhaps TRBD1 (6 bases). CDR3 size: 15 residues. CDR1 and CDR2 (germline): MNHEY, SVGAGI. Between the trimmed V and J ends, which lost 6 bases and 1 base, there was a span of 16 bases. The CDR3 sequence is CASSEPRGNSYEQYF. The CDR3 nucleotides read TGTGCCAGCAGCGAACCCAGGGGAAATTCCTACGAGCAGTACTTC.

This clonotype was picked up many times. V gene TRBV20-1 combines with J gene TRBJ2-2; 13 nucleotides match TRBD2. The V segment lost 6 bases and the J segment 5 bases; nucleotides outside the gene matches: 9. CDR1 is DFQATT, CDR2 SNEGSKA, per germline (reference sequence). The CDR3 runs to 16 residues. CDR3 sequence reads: CSARTSGRGGTGELFF. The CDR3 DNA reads TGCAGTGCGAGGACTAGCGGGAGAGGTGGTACCGGGGAGCTGTTTTTT.

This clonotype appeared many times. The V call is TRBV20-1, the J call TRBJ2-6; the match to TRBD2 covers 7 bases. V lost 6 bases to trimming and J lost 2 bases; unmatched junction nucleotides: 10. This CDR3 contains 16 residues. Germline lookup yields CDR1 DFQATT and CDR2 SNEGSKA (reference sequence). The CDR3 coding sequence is TGCAGTGCATCCGGGACTAAGGGGACTGGGGCCAACGTCCTGACTTTC. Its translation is CSASGTKGTGANVLTF.

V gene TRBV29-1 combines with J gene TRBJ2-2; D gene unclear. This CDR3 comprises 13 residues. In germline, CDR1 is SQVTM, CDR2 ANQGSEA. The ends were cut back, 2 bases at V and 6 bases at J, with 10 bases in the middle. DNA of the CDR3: TGCAGCGTTGAAATTGGCCAGTCCGGGGAGCTGTTTTTT. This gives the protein CSVEIGQSGELFF.

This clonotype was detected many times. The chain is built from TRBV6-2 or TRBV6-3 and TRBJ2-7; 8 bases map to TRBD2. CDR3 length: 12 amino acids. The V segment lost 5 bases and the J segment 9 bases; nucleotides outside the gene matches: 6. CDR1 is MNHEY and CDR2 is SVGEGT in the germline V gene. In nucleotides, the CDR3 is TGTGCCAGCAGTACGGTTAGCGGGGTGCAGTACTTC. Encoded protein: CASSTVSGVQYF.

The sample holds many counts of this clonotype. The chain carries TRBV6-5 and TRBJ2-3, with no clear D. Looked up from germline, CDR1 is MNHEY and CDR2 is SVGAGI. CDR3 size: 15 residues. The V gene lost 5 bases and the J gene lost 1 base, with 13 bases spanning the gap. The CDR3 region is CASSLGILGTDTQYF. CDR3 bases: TGTGCCAGCAGTCTCGGTATCCTGGGCACAGATACGCAGTATTTT.

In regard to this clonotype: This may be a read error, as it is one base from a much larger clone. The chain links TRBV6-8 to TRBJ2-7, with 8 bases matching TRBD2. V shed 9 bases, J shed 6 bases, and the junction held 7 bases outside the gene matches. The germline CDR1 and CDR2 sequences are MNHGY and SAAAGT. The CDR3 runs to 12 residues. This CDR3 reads CASNSGACEQYF. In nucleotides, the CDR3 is TGTGCCAGTAATAGCGGGGCTTGCGAGCAGTACTTC.

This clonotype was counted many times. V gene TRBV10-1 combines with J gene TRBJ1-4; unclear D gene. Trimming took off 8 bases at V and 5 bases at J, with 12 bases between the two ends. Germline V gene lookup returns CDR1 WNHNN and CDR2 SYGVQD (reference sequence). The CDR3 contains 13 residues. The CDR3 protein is CASGEDGNEKLFF. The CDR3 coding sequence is TGCGCCAGCGGGGAGGACGGGAATGAAAAACTGTTTTTT.